These T cell receptor beta chains were read from a single sample in a study of CD8 T cells in ankylosing spondylitis. Each CDR3 protein is one row after TCRdb ran MiXCR on the 5' RACE reads. The repertoire consists of hundreds of thousands of distinct CDR3 sequences, with roughly 26% occurring once and the leading ten covering under 0.9%. The sample comprised blood, either unsorted or a sorted T cell fraction (not recorded which). Receptors were obtained from a male donor with ankylosing spondylitis. CDR3s leave out the opening cysteine and the closing phenylalanine or tryptophan.

v_gene	j_gene	CDR3aa
TRBV3-1	TRBJ1-4	ASSQGVEKLF
TRBV11-2	TRBJ2-5	ASSPGEGAPWGQETQY
TRBV5-1	TRBJ1-5	ASSTTSNQPQH
TRBV12-3/TRBV12-4	TRBJ1-5	ASSFRQGFQPQH
TRBV6-1	TRBJ1-6	ASTVWAHSYNSPLH
TRBV5-1	TRBJ1-2	ASSPQAPWGSGYT
TRBV27	TRBJ1-6	ASGKTGAYSPLH
TRBV6-1	TRBJ1-2	ASSAGQGWDYGYT
TRBV5-1	TRBJ2-1	ASSLGQSNEQF
TRBV10-3	TRBJ2-3	AISEDRGRLHTQY
TRBV4-2	TRBJ2-2	ASSQGRTSLTGELF
TRBV20-1	TRBJ2-5	SARDRPGLAGGPRETQY
TRBV29-1	TRBJ2-5	SVSTGGETQY
TRBV18	TRBJ1-2	ASSTTGDGYT
TRBV20-1	TRBJ2-3	SAHRGVAASTDTQY
TRBV4-2	TRBJ1-2	ASSQDLYYGYT
TRBV10-3	TRBJ1-2	AISENYGYT
TRBV5-1	TRBJ2-3	ASSLAPAADTQY
TRBV10-3	TRBJ1-4	AISDLQDSSEKLF
TRBV4-2	TRBJ2-5	ASSQALAGGETQY
TRBV6-5	TRBJ1-2	ASSSQTGVNYGYT
TRBV15	TRBJ1-2	ATSRDLGQSGYT
TRBV29-1	TRBJ2-1	SVARQGNEQF
TRBV20-1	TRBJ2-4	SATLAGVENIQY
TRBV11-2	TRBJ2-7	ASSLDGQGWYKQY
TRBV6-1	TRBJ1-2	ASSPGGQGARYGYT
TRBV20-1	TRBJ2-2	SARGKRANTGELF
TRBV24-1	TRBJ2-6	ATSDKGASGANVLT
TRBV29-1	TRBJ1-4	SAGGNNEKLF
TRBV4-1	TRBJ2-1	ASSQTSGDYNEQF